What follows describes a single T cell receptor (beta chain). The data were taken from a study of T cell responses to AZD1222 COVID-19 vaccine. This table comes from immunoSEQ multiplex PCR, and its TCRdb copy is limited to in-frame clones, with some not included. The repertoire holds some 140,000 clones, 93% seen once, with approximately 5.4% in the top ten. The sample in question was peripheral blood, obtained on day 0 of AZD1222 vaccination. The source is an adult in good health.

CDR3 DNA: TGTGCCAGCAGCCAAGATAGCGAAGATACGCAGTATTTT. This sequence encodes CASSQDSEDTQYF. J is TRBJ2-3 and V is TRBV3-1 (or the pseudogene TRBV3-2), with a weak D call TRBD2 (5 bases). The V gene's germline CDR1 is LGHDT and CDR2 YNNKEL (reference sequence). Between the trimmed V and J ends, which lost 0 bases and 5 bases, there was a span of 6 bases. The CDR3 totals 13 residues.